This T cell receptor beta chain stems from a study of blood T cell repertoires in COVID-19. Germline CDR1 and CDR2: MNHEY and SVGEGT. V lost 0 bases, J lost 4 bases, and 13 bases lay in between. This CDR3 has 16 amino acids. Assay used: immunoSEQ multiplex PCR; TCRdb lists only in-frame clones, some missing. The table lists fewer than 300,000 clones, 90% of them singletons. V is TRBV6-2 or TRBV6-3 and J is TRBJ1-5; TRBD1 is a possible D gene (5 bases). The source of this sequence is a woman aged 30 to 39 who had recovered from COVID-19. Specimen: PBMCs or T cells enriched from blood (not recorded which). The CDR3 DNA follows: TGTGCCAGCAGTTACTCGCTGGCAGGGTGGAATCAGCCCCAGCATTTT. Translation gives CASSYSLAGWNQPQHF.